This T cell receptor (beta chain) came from a study of graft-versus-host responses after intestinal transplantation. About the study: Recipients had multivisceral, liver-intestinal, or isolated intestinal transplants. Every recipient underwent anti-thymocyte globulin induction, then tacrolimus and steroids for roughly 3 years. Findings and limits, study-wide: An association linked early post-transplant HvG declines with peak circulating GvH clone levels. Allografts of one patient group, those with graft-donor T cell macrochimerism, had high graft-versus-host to host-versus-graft clonal ratios.

This CDR3 region has 15 residues. V lost 5 bases and J lost 0, with 10 bases in between. Germline assignment: CDR1 MDHEN and CDR2 SYDVKM. Turning to this clone: Its target is unknown.

TCRdb keeps only in-frame clones here, not all; method: immunoSEQ multiplex PCR. The data contain more than 80,000 clones, less than 90% of them singletons. The specimen comprised unstimulated CD8+ T cells sorted from spleen or lymph node cells, sampled before intestinal transplant. The receptor was derived from a human donor who received an intestinal transplant. The V gene is TRBV28, the J gene TRBJ1-4; D call uncertain. CDR3 DNA sequence: TGTGCCAGCAGTACACCAATAACAACTAATGAAAAACTGTTTTTT. It encodes CASSTPITTNEKLFF.